The clone carrying this TCR beta chain was observed many times. Its antigen is unknown. This sample stems from a study of neurological immune-mediated disorders. Whole-study findings and limits: The study found the most TCR clonal expansion in HTLV-1-associated myelopathy and the least in multiple sclerosis, below healthy controls.

Synthesis of cDNA was carried out by template-switch 5'RACE. The reaction used 10-nucleotide random UMIs. TCRdb re-analysed the 5' RACE reads in MiXCR, keeping a single row per CDR3 protein. The data contain about 76,000 distinct CDR3 sequences, 15% to 20% of them singletons. With 5 bases clipped from V and 4 bases from J, the junction kept 5 bases outside the gene matches. This CDR3 comprises 14 residues. CDR1 and CDR2 (germline): DFQATT, SNEGSKA (reference sequence). Unsorted libraries were prepared from 2 million PBMCs that had been stored at -80 C. Material: PBMCs. The J gene is TRBJ2-3, the V gene TRBV20-1, with 11 bases identical to TRBD2. This receptor was identified in a woman aged 40 to 55 in good health. The CDR3 sequence is CSALAGGAADTQYF. The CDR3 coding sequence is TGCAGTGCTCTAGCGGGGGGCGCCGCAGATACGCAGTATTTT.